The entry that follows covers one TCR beta chain sequence. This receptor's antigen is unknown. One base away there is no much larger clone; base qualities are not given. The entry originates in a study of shared clonotypes between healthy human individuals (dated by TCRdb to about 2020). General notes on the study: The cohort comprised two women and three men aged 18 to 49 years. For each donor, CD4 naive and CD4 memory were each given three plates, CD8 naive was given two plates, and CD8 memory was given one plate. To estimate repertoire size and how much clonotypes are shared between individuals, the study performed deep sequencing of blood TCR repertoires from a handful of healthy adults. Different laboratories and diverse techniques were used to prepare libraries and sequence TCR repertoires, to increase sequencing depth and limit assay-specific biases. Per donor, leukapheresis produced somewhere between about 0.94 and 10 billion PBMCs.

CDR1 and CDR2 (ENHRY, SYGVKD) derive from the germline V gene. Inclusive of the bounding cysteine and phenylalanine, the CDR3 is 14 residues long. This entry keeps only the CDR3 DNA: 42 bases, framed from base 1. V loses 7 bases of germline sequence and J loses 0 bases, and the interval between the two ends is 13 bases. TCR CDR3 regions were amplified from genomic DNA by multiplex PCR using the deep immunoSEQ assay. For each cell subset, the extracted genomic DNA was distributed evenly across all wells of several immunoSEQ 96-well plates, and each plate served as one replicate. Each replicate PCR for sorted subsets received around 210 ng genomic DNA, equal to roughly 30,000 T cell genomes. Purified libraries were measured with a Qubit 3.0 fluorometer, size-checked on a Bioanalyzer 2100, and measured again with the KAPA Library Quantification kit. Each immunoSEQ 96-well plate was sequenced on its own single-read 150-cycle Illumina NextSeq 550 flow cell. Processing in the source paper ran as follows. Because only junctional sequences without quality scores were contained in the immunoSEQ output, filtering matching that applied to full-length reads could not be performed. To assign V/J genes and CDR3, sequences were annotated using PyIR, a Python wrapper for IgBLAST v1.9, with IMGT germline references. Any read was removed if the V/J assignment was weak (E-value above 1e-6), the CDR3 was missing, or the read contained stop codons, out-of-frame junctions, or ambiguous translated residues. A V3J clonotype was defined by an identical inferred V gene, J gene, and CDR3 amino acid sequence. Percentage overlap between repertoires was calculated by dividing the number of shared unique clonotypes by the size of the smaller repertoire. RTK rarefaction, the Chao1 estimator, and Recon v2.1 estimates of unobserved clonotypes were used to assess repertoire richness. OLGA was used to compute generation probabilities for all TCRbeta clonotypes that the gDNA method yielded from a few donors. TCRdb provides this immuneACCESS table in a form limited to in-frame rearrangements. Some clones are lacking; in checked studies, under half of them reflect an unresolved V gene, and why the rest are absent is not known. V and J calls and clone size are copied from that table; D and trimming were computed from the DNA. A total of hundreds of thousands of clones appear in this sample, less than 98% of them only once. Jointly, the top ten make up about 0.057% of the sample.

Findings and caveats that apply to the study as a whole: When four donors were compared, the shared fraction of clonotypes was 5% to 6.5% for naive CD4, 3.5% to 4% for naive CD8, 2.3% for memory CD4, and 0.35% to 0.4% for memory CD8. Compared with non-shared clonotypes, the clonotypes found in all four sorted-subset donors had higher generation probabilities. Sampling was restricted to blood, and TCR repertoires in tissues likely differ from the TCR repertoires found in blood. Naive subsets generally had larger estimated clonotype richness than memory subsets did. Because the study included a small number of donors, the genetic and exposure-history diversity represented was limited. Pairwise subsampling led to the expectation that sequencing depth would affect the degree of clonotype sharing among donors. Even with the large sequencing depth, rarefaction of the sorted-subset datasets indicated that sequencing was incomplete.

Donors were healthy HIV-negative adults with no recently reported acute infections or vaccinations. Only Caucasian adults living in Nashville, Tennessee, USA were represented among the donors. CD4+ T cells were enriched by magnetic negative selection; naive cells were then positively selected on CD45RA, and the negative fraction formed the memory subset. Blood was collected by leukapheresis, and PBMCs were isolated by Ficoll-Histopaque density gradient centrifugation and then cryopreserved in liquid nitrogen vapor phase. Purity and quantity of every magnetically sorted T cell population were checked by analytical flow cytometry. Genomic DNA was isolated from every sorted fraction and measured by UV absorbance on a Nanodrop 2000c.

Sequencing used naive CD4+ T cells sorted from blood. Sample cell subset or site, as interpreted from the label and publication: CD45RA+ positively selected. This sequence originates from a young woman in good health. Here the chain combines TRBV10-3 and TRBJ2-7, and perhaps TRBD1 as D gene, on 6 matching bases. Here the CDR3 is given as CAITSQGSSYEQYF. The DNA sequence is given as TGTGCCATCACCTCACAGGGTAGCTCCTACGAGCAGTACTTC.